This T cell receptor beta chain comes out of a study of T cells expressing NK-cell markers. Study information: Sorted CD3+CD56+NKG2C+, CD3+CD56+NKG2C- and CD3+CD56-NKG2C+ T cells provided the TCR beta repertoires. Study-level points and caveats: Where several donors were concerned, these clonotypes also led the CD3+CD56-NKG2C+ fraction.

With respect to this clonotype: The antigen is not known.

Each CDR3 protein gets one entry in TCRdb, which reprocessed the 5' RACE reads and gives no DNA. The listing contains hundreds of thousands of distinct CDR3 sequences. The CDR3 spans 13 residues. Germline V lookup: CDR1 SGHDT, CDR2 YYEEEE. Material: blood T cells: a sorted CD56 or NKG2C T cell subset, CD4+ or CD8+ T cells, or bulk PBMC T cells (not recorded which). This TCR came from a man aged 18-30 years in good health. V gene TRBV5-6 combines with J gene TRBJ1-2; TCRdb lists TRBD1, though no DNA is available to test this call. The CDR3 protein is CASNVDRNYGYTF. Using reference TRBV5-6 and TRBJ1-2 for the parts outside the CDR3, the full variable domain is DAGVTQSPTHLIKTRGQQVTLRCSPKSGHDTVSWYQQALGQGPQFIFQYYEEEERQRGNFPDRFSGHQFPNYSSELNVNALLLGDSALYLCASNVDRNYGYTFGSGTRLTVV.